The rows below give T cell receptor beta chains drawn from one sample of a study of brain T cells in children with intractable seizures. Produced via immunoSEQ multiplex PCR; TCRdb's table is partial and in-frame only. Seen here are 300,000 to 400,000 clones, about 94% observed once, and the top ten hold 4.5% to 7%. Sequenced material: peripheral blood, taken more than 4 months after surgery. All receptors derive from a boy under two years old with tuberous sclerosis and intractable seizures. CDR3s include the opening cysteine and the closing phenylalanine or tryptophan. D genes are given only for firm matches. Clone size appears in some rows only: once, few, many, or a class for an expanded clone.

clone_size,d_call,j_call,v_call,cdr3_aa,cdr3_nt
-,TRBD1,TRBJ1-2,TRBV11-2,CASSLGAGGYGYTF,TGTGCCAGCAGCTTAGGCGCAGGGGGCTATGGCTACACCTTC
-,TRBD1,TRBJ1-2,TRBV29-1,CSVAGQGKYGYTF,TGCAGCGTTGCCGGACAGGGAAAGTATGGCTACACCTTC
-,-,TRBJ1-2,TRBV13,CASSLEDYGYTF,TGTGCCAGCAGCTTAGAAGATTATGGCTACACCTTC
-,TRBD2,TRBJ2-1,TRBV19,CASSISSGAIEQFF,TGTGCCAGTAGTATATCAAGCGGGGCTATTGAGCAGTTCTTC
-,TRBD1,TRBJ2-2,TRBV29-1,CSVGTPGQGIGELFF,TGCAGCGTTGGGACGCCGGGACAGGGGATCGGGGAGCTGTTTTTT
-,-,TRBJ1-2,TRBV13,CASSLSDSGYTF,TGTGCCAGCAGCTTATCAGACTCGGGATACACCTTC
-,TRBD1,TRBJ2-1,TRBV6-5,CASSSGQGTSYNEQFF,TGTGCCAGCAGTTCCGGACAGGGAACGTCCTACAATGAGCAGTTCTTC
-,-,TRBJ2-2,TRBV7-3,CASSGTGTNTGELFF,TGTGCCAGCAGCGGAACAGGGACGAACACCGGGGAGCTGTTTTTT
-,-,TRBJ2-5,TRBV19,CASSFAGGETQYF,TGTGCCAGTAGTTTCGCCGGGGGAGAGACCCAGTACTTC
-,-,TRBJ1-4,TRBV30,CAWSIATNEKLFF,TGTGCCTGGAGTATAGCAACTAATGAAAAACTGTTTTTT
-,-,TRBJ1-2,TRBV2,CASSEHRAGPYGYTF,TGTGCCAGCAGTGAACATCGGGCTGGGCCCTATGGCTACACCTTC
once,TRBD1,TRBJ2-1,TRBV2,CASSDDRVNEQFF,TGTGCCAGCAGTGATGACAGGGTAAATGAGCAGTTCTTC
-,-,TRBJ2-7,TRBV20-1,CSASGGRTREQYF,TGCAGTGCTAGTGGGGGTCGCACGAGGGAGCAGTACTTC
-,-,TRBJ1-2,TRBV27,CASSADLYGYTF,TGTGCCAGCAGTGCCGATCTCTATGGCTACACCTTC
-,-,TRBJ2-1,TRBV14,CASSPILHYNEQFF,TGTGCCAGCAGCCCTATCCTGCACTACAATGAGCAGTTCTTC
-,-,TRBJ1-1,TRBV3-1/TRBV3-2,CASSQDLGRNTEAFF,TGTGCCAGCAGCCAAGATCTTGGGAGGAACACTGAAGCTTTCTTT